The 14 T cell receptor beta chains below were found in one sample sequenced in a study of T cells in Graves' hyperthyroidism and ophthalmopathy. TCR beta CDR3 region amplification was performed from RNA transcripts. Primed by the HTBI set, a first-round RT-PCR was run on the TCR CDR3. TCRdb independently ran MiXCR on the multiplex PCR reads; one entry per CDR3 protein. The sample includes a few hundred thousand distinct CDR3 sequences, roughly 50% of them seen just once. Material for sequencing was peripheral blood or thyroid tissue (not recorded which). These receptors all come from a woman aged 18-29 years with Graves' hyperthyroidism.

This clonotype was observed a few times. This rearrangement joins TRBV24-1 to TRBJ2-7; a weak D match, TRBD1 (5 bases). Between the trimmed V and J ends, which lost 5 bases and 6 bases, there was a span of 13 bases. This CDR3 has 13 amino acids. In germline, CDR1 is KGHDR, CDR2 SFDVKD. This CDR3 is CATSGLSTGEQYF. The CDR3 DNA sequence: TGTGCCACCAGTGGCCTTTCTACAGGCGAGCAGTACTTC.

This clonotype was seen a handful of times. This chain uses TRBV9 with TRBJ1-4; the D gene is possibly TRBD1 (5 bases). The germline V gene encodes CDR1 SGDLS and CDR2 YYNGEE. V gave up 3 bases and J gave up 6 bases, with 15 bases separating them. This CDR3 has 15 residues. CDR3 DNA: TGTGCCAGCAGCGGAGCGGACACGTCCTATGAAAAACTGTTTTTT. It yields the protein CASSGADTSYEKLFF.

This chain connects TRBV7-2 to TRBJ2-5; 8 positions match TRBD2. CDR1 and CDR2 (germline): SGHTA, FQGNSA. This CDR3 is 18 amino acids long. V trimming: 8 bases; J trimming: 5 bases; junction bases outside the gene matches: 22. The DNA for the CDR3 is TGTGCCAGCGGGGGGATTTACACCGGGGCGGGAGGAGAGGAGACCCAGTACTTC. Its protein is CASGGIYTGAGGEETQYF.

In this sample, this clonotype turned up once. V usage is TRBV2 and J usage is TRBJ1-6, with TRBD1 matching over 9 bases. The CDR3 sequence is 14 residues long. The V gene end was trimmed by 10 bases and the J gene end by 6 bases; junction bases not matched to a gene: 7. Germline V gene data show CDR1 as SNHLY and CDR2 as FYNNEI. Here the CDR3 DNA reads TGTGCCAATCGCCGGGACAGGGTTAATTCACCCCTCCACTTT. Translation gives CANRRDRVNSPLHF.

A note on this clonotype: Given a much more abundant clone one base away, this may be a read error. The CDR3 does not close with the conserved phenylalanine or tryptophan, likely indicating a read error. The V gene is TRBV29-1, the J gene TRBJ2-7; 7 bases are shared with TRBD1. Germline CDR1 is SQVTM and CDR2 is ANQGSEA. V lost 4 bases and J lost 5; bases outside the gene matches: 8. The CDR3 has 13 amino acids. CDR3 loop: CSVVLQGSHEQYL. The CDR3 DNA is TGCAGCGTTGTGTTACAGGGGAGCCACGAGCAGTACCTC.

This clonotype has just a few counts. The CDR3: CASSLAGINEQYF. In DNA, the CDR3 is TGTGCCAGCAGCTTGGCGGGGATCAACGAGCAGTACTTC. The rearrangement joins TRBV11-2 to TRBJ2-7; possibly TRBD2 for D (6 bases). V gave up 3 bases and J gave up 5 bases, with 11 bases separating them. The length of the CDR3 is 13 residues. CDR1 is SGHAT, CDR2 FQNNGV, per germline. Supplemented by reference TRBV11-2 and TRBJ2-7, the full variable domain reads EAGVAQSPRYKIIEKRQSVAFWCNPISGHATLYWYQQILGQGPKLLIQFQNNGVVDDSQLPKDRFSAERLKGVDSTLKIQPAKLEDSAVYLCASSLAGINEQYFGPGTRLTVT.

This clonotype came up a few times. The genes are TRBV5-1 and TRBJ2-7; D remains unclear. Trimming removed 5 bases at V and 0 bases at J, with 15 bases between. Germline lookup yields CDR1 SGHRS and CDR2 YFSETQ. The CDR3 sequence is 15 residues long. The chain's CDR3 is CASSRRQSSSYEQYF. DNA of the CDR3: TGCGCCAGCAGTCGAAGGCAGTCGAGCTCCTACGAGCAGTACTTC.

The rearrangement joins TRBV10-3 to TRBJ1-2; D is uncertain. V was pared by 2 bases and J by 3 bases, with 10 bases between. CDR3 length: 14 residues. Germline loops: CDR1 ENHRY, CDR2 SYGVKD. The CDR3 nucleotides read TGTGCCATCAGTGAGGGTCGACTCGACTATGGCTACACCTTC. Protein product: CAISEGRLDYGYTF.

The chain joins TRBV6-4 to TRBJ1-2; 7 bases align to TRBD1. This CDR3 comprises 15 residues. J gave up 0 bases and V 2 bases, and 3 bases lay outside the gene matches. CDR1 and CDR2 (germline): MRHNA, SNTAGT. CDR3 nucleotides: TGTGCCAGCAGTGACCAGACAGGGCCTAACTATGGCTACACCTTC. Translating it yields CASSDQTGPNYGYTF.

V usage is TRBV14 and J usage is TRBJ2-7, with unresolved D. Trimming left V 4 bases short and J 0 bases short, with 13 bases between. Germline CDR1 is SGHDN and CDR2 is FVKESK. The CDR3 has 15 amino acids. CDR3 in amino acids: CASSLALLTSYEQYF. In DNA form, the CDR3 reads TGTGCCAGCAGCCTTGCCCTTCTGACCTCCTACGAGCAGTACTTC.

There are a few counts of this clonotype. The chain recombines TRBV7-3 with TRBJ2-7, with TRBD1 matching over 9 bases. The CDR3 runs to 12 residues. Per the germline V gene, CDR1 is SGHTA and CDR2 is FQGTGA. The V gene end was trimmed by 7 bases and the J gene end by 3 bases; junction bases not matched to a gene: 1. The CDR3 region has the DNA TGTGCCAGCAAGGGACAGGGCTACGAGCAGTACTTC. Translating it yields CASKGQGYEQYF.

This clonotype was observed at least ten times. This sequence joins TRBV5-1 and TRBJ2-7, with D perhaps TRBD1 (6 bases). There are 15 residues in the CDR3. CDR1 is SGHRS, CDR2 YFSETQ, per germline. V was shortened by 5 bases and J by 2 bases, with 17 bases between the two germline ends. The CDR3 here is CASRLDGQSTYEQYF. CDR3 bases: TGCGCCAGCAGGCTCGATGGACAGAGCACCTACGAGCAGTACTTC.

A note on this clonotype: A read error is possible here, since a much larger clone lies one base away. The chain is built from TRBV7-2 and TRBJ1-6, with TRBD1 as a possible D gene (5 bases). The CDR3 has 15 residues. Looked up from germline, CDR1 is SGHTA and CDR2 is FQGNSA. With 5 bases removed from V and 0 bases from J, the gap between germline ends came to 8 bases. CDR3 nucleotides: TGTGCCAGCAGCGATACAGGCTCCTATAATTCACCCCTCCACTTT. Translating gives CASSDTGSYNSPLHF.

This clonotype has ten or more counts. The rearrangement uses TRBV29-1 and TRBJ1-4; D perhaps matches TRBD1 (5 bases). Deletions cut 6 bases from V and 4 bases from J, with 12 bases between. The CDR3 contains 13 residues. Germline V gene data show CDR1 as SQVTM and CDR2 as ANQGSEA. The CDR3 coding sequence is TGCAGCGTGAGGGACGGTATTAATGAAAAACTGTTTTTT. Its translation is CSVRDGINEKLFF.